These T cell receptor beta chains were read from a single sample in a study of PD-1 blockade in classical Hodgkin lymphoma. Some clones are missing from TCRdb's copy, which holds only in-frame ones; the method was immunoSEQ multiplex PCR. The data hold around 40,000 clones, with about 80% observed a single time. This sample comprised peripheral blood mononuclear cells (PBMCs), obtained before the fourth cycle of nivolumab. The source of these receptors is a human donor with classical Hodgkin lymphoma. Both conserved end residues are part of each CDR3. D genes are given only for firm matches. Not all rows give a size; the values are once, few, many and, for expanded clones, a class.

j_gene,d_gene,abundance,v_gene,CDR3aa,CDR3nt
TRBJ2-1,NA,NA,TRBV4-3,CASSQDTNSYNEQFF,TGCGCCAGCAGCCAAGACACTAACTCCTACAATGAGCAGTTCTTC
TRBJ1-1,NA,NA,TRBV6-6,CASNAGTPLRAFF,TGTGCCAGCAACGCCGGGACACCCCTGAGAGCTTTCTTT
TRBJ2-1,TRBD1,NA,TRBV15,CATSRPMGQGFNEQFF,TGTGCCACCAGCAGACCCATGGGACAGGGGTTTAATGAGCAGTTCTTC
TRBJ1-1,NA,NA,TRBV29-1,CSVDSAGMNTEAFF,TGCAGCGTTGATTCCGCAGGGATGAACACTGAAGCTTTCTTT
TRBJ1-5,NA,NA,TRBV4-3,CASSQHRNQPQHF,TGCGCCAGCAGCCAGCACAGAAATCAGCCCCAGCATTTT
TRBJ2-1,TRBD2,NA,TRBV6-4,CASSDSAGGYNEQFF,TGTGCCAGCAGTGACTCGGCGGGGGGCTACAATGAGCAGTTCTTC
TRBJ1-4,TRBD1,NA,TRBV11-2,CASSLGNRGTNEKLFF,TGTGCCAGCAGCTTAGGAAACAGGGGGACTAATGAAAAACTGTTTTTT
TRBJ1-1,TRBD1,NA,TRBV2,CASSVGTGGAGTEAFF,TGTGCCAGCAGTGTAGGGACAGGGGGCGCAGGCACTGAAGCTTTCTTT
TRBJ1-1,NA,few,TRBV9,CASSVVGTNTEAFF,TGTGCCAGCAGCGTAGTAGGAACAAACACTGAAGCTTTCTTT
TRBJ2-7,NA,NA,TRBV7-3,CATQIPPRLHSEQYF,TGTGCCACCCAAATACCCCCGAGGCTCCATAGCGAGCAGTACTTC
TRBJ2-5,TRBD1,NA,TRBV9,CASSGQGAGETQYF,TGTGCCAGCAGCGGTCAGGGGGCTGGTGAGACCCAGTACTTC
TRBJ2-7,NA,NA,TRBV19,CASSRVGTYEQYF,TGTGCCAGTAGTAGAGTGGGAACCTACGAGCAGTACTTC
TRBJ2-1,TRBD2,NA,TRBV27,CASSLYSGGVKNEQFF,TGTGCCAGCAGTTTATATAGCGGGGGGGTGAAGAATGAGCAGTTCTTC
TRBJ2-3,NA,NA,TRBV6-5,CASSLSSVTDTQYF,TGTGCCAGCAGCCTCAGCTCGGTCACAGATACGCAGTATTTT
TRBJ2-7,TRBD1,NA,TRBV7-9,CASSQSVDRVFSVYEQYF,TGTGCCAGCAGCCAAAGTGTAGACAGGGTATTTTCGGTCTACGAGCAGTACTTC
TRBJ2-3,NA,NA,TRBV5-4,CASSLAWTKGGRTDTQYF,TGTGCCAGCAGCTTGGCCTGGACAAAGGGGGGTAGGACAGATACGCAGTATTTT
TRBJ2-2,NA,NA,TRBV5-4,CASSRWGAGKTGELFF,TGTGCCAGCAGCCGGTGGGGAGCCGGTAAAACCGGGGAGCTGTTTTTT
TRBJ2-7,NA,NA,TRBV11-2,CASSLAYEQYF,TGTGCCAGCAGCTTAGCCTACGAGCAGTACTTC
TRBJ2-7,TRBD1,NA,TRBV5-1,CASSKGQGIEQYF,TGCGCCAGCAGCAAGGGACAGGGTATCGAGCAGTACTTC
TRBJ1-4,NA,NA,TRBV4-2,CASSQERGITNEKLFF,TGTGCCAGCAGCCAAGAACGGGGTATTACTAATGAAAAACTGTTTTTT
TRBJ1-6,NA,few,TRBV7-9,CASSLSGAPALHF,TGTGCCAGCAGCTTATCGGGGGCCCCAGCCCTCCACTTT
TRBJ1-1,NA,NA,TRBV6-6,CASSYGPGTEAFF,TGTGCCAGCAGTTACGGGCCGGGCACTGAAGCTTTCTTT
TRBJ2-1,TRBD1,NA,TRBV18,CASSLTTRQGGYNEQFF,TGTGCCAGCTCACTAACTACTCGACAGGGGGGCTACAATGAGCAGTTCTTC
TRBJ2-5,TRBD2,NA,TRBV5-8,CASSLAGGRETQYF,TGTGCCAGCAGTCTAGCGGGGGGAAGAGAGACCCAGTACTTC
TRBJ2-7,TRBD1,once,TRBV4-1,CASSQRQGAHEQYF,TGCGCCAGCAGCCAAAGACAGGGGGCCCACGAGCAGTACTTC
TRBJ2-7,NA,once,TRBV6-6,CASSHDYEQYF,TGTGCCAGCAGCCACGACTACGAGCAGTACTTC
TRBJ2-1,NA,NA,TRBV5-6,CASGREGGSYNEQFF,TGTGCCAGCGGGCGAGAGGGGGGCTCCTACAATGAGCAGTTCTTC
TRBJ1-1,NA,once,TRBV7-9,CASSLRDPYQNTEAFF,TGTGCCAGCAGCTTACGGGACCCCTACCAGAACACTGAAGCTTTCTTT
TRBJ1-3,TRBD1,NA,TRBV19,CASSWDRTSGNTIYF,TGTGCCAGTAGTTGGGACAGAACGTCTGGAAACACCATATATTTT
TRBJ2-7,NA,medium-sized,TRBV19,CASSIDGSYEQYF,TGTGCCAGTAGTATTGACGGGTCCTACGAGCAGTACTTC
TRBJ1-5,NA,NA,TRBV2,CASSEKSGRGNQPQHF,TGTGCCAGCAGTGAGAAATCAGGGAGGGGCAATCAGCCCCAGCATTTT
TRBJ2-7,TRBD1,NA,TRBV28,CASTGDGIIEQYF,TGTGCCAGTACAGGGGATGGGATCATTGAGCAGTACTTC
TRBJ2-7,NA,NA,TRBV7-2,CASSLAVSSGYEQYF,TGTGCCAGCAGCTTAGCGGTATCGTCGGGCTACGAGCAGTACTTC
TRBJ2-3,TRBD1,NA,TRBV6-5,CASSYTGGPDTQYF,TGTGCCAGCAGTTACACAGGGGGCCCAGATACGCAGTATTTT
TRBJ2-3,TRBD2,NA,TRBV29-1,CSLEPGLAGGIYTQYF,TGCAGCCTCGAGCCGGGACTAGCGGGGGGGATATATACGCAGTATTTT
TRBJ2-3,TRBD1,NA,TRBV7-7,CASSSSDRADTQYF,TGTGCTAGCAGCTCAAGTGACAGGGCAGATACGCAGTATTTT
TRBJ2-6,NA,NA,TRBV6-4,CASSDSSSGANVLTF,TGTGCCAGCAGTGACAGCTCCTCTGGGGCCAACGTCCTGACTTTC
TRBJ1-2,TRBD1,NA,TRBV7-9,CASSSPSRDRIGYGYTF,TGTGCCAGCAGCTCCCCCTCAAGGGACAGAATCGGCTATGGCTACACCTTC
TRBJ1-5,NA,NA,TRBV9,CASSVGTSNQPQHF,TGTGCCAGCAGCGTAGGGACTAGCAATCAGCCCCAGCATTTT
TRBJ2-5,NA,NA,TRBV10-2,CASSPRGYQETQYF,TGCGCCAGCTCACCGAGGGGGTACCAAGAGACCCAGTACTTC
TRBJ1-2,NA,few,TRBV9,CASYSGLKGYTF,TGTGCCAGTTACAGTGGGTTGAAGGGCTACACCTTC
TRBJ1-2,TRBD1,once,TRBV29-1,CSVGTGDYGYTF,TGCAGCGTTGGGACAGGGGACTATGGCTACACCTTC
TRBJ1-1,TRBD1,once,TRBV27,CASSLFGTGSMNTEAFF,TGTGCCAGCAGTTTATTCGGGACAGGGTCCATGAACACTGAAGCTTTCTTT
TRBJ2-5,NA,NA,TRBV29-1,CSVDRLGGETQYF,TGCAGCGTTGACAGGCTCGGAGGAGAGACCCAGTACTTC
TRBJ2-4,NA,NA,TRBV7-6,CASSPEPLLLTKNIQYF,TGTGCCAGCAGCCCGGAGCCGCTCCTCCTAACCAAAAACATTCAGTACTTC
TRBJ2-5,TRBD1,NA,TRBV4-2,CASSQATGDLYQETQYF,TGTGCCAGCAGCCAAGCAACAGGGGACCTGTACCAAGAGACCCAGTACTTC
TRBJ2-1,NA,NA,TRBV11-3,CASSKRGQGQVNEQFF,TGTGCCAGCAGTAAAAGGGGTCAGGGGCAGGTCAATGAGCAGTTCTTC
TRBJ2-1,NA,NA,TRBV19,CASTLGTAPNEQFF,TGTGCCAGTACTCTCGGGACTGCACCGAATGAGCAGTTCTTC
TRBJ2-3,TRBD1,NA,TRBV28,CASGSPGGLDTQYF,TGTGCCAGCGGATCTCCAGGGGGATTAGATACGCAGTATTTT
TRBJ2-1,NA,NA,TRBV10-3,CAIKEGSSYNEQFF,TGTGCCATCAAGGAAGGGAGCTCCTACAATGAGCAGTTCTTC
TRBJ1-5,NA,NA,TRBV9,CASSAGAGEGQPQHF,TGTGCCAGCAGCGCCGGGGCCGGGGAGGGCCAGCCCCAGCATTTT
TRBJ2-5,NA,NA,TRBV5-1,CASSLGGGGETQYF,TGCGCCAGCAGCTTGGGCGGGGGCGGAGAGACCCAGTACTTC
TRBJ1-2,NA,NA,TRBV13,CASSLDWGIDYGYTF,TGTGCCAGCAGCTTAGATTGGGGGATCGACTATGGCTACACCTTC
TRBJ1-6,NA,NA,TRBV9,CASSITQGGNSPLHF,TGTGCCAGCAGCATCACTCAGGGTGGGAATTCACCCCTCCACTTT
TRBJ1-2,NA,NA,TRBV28,CASSILYRGYTF,TGTGCCAGCAGTATCCTTTACAGGGGCTACACCTTC
TRBJ2-1,TRBD2,NA,TRBV10-2,CASRLAGGPNNEQFF,TGCGCCAGCAGATTAGCGGGGGGGCCTAACAATGAGCAGTTCTTC
TRBJ2-5,TRBD1,NA,TRBV4-1,CASSPGTGTYGTQYF,TGCGCCAGCAGCCCCGGGACAGGGACATATGGGACCCAGTACTTC
TRBJ2-3,TRBD2,NA,TRBV2,CASSRRAGGFTDTQYF,TGTGCCAGCAGCCGAAGGGCGGGGGGCTTCACAGATACGCAGTATTTT
TRBJ1-5,NA,NA,TRBV11-2,CASSLRGASNQPQHF,TGTGCCAGCAGCTTAAGGGGGGCTAGCAATCAGCCCCAGCATTTT